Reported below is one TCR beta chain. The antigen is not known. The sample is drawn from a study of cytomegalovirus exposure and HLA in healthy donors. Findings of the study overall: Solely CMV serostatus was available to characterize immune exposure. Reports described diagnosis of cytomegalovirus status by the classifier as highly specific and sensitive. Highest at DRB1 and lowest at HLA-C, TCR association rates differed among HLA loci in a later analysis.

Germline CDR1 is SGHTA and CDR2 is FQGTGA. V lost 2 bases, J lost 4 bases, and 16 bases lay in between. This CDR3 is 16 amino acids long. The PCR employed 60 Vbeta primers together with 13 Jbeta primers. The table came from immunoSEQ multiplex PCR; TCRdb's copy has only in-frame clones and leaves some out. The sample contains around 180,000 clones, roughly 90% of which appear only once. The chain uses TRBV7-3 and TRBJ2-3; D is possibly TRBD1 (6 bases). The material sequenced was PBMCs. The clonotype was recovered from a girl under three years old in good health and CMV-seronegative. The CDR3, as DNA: TGTGCCAGCAGCTTAGGAAAAGGGGGTGTCTCAGATACGCAGTATTTT. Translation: CASSLGKGGVSDTQYF.